Presented here are 7 T cell receptor beta chains from one specimen sequenced in a study of blood T cell repertoires in COVID-19. Profiling relied on immunoSEQ multiplex PCR, and the TCRdb table lists in-frame clones only, not all of them. The sample consists of some 120,000 clones, around 78% of them appearing once. Sequenced material: peripheral blood. The receptor source for this set is a man in his thirties or forties with acute or convalescent COVID-19.

The chain's CDR3 is CASSENGDRASHYGYTF. The CDR3 DNA is TGTGCCAGCAGTGAAAACGGAGACAGGGCGAGTCACTATGGCTACACCTTC. This sequence joins TRBV6-1 and TRBJ1-2, with 7 nucleotides matching TRBD1. V was pared by 2 bases and J by 3 bases, with 12 bases of the junction left unmatched. CDR1 and CDR2 from the germline V gene are MNHNS and SASEGT. This CDR3 has 17 residues.

The chain uses TRBV5-1 and TRBJ2-2; D is uncertain. Germline-derived CDR1 and CDR2 are SGHRS and YFSETQ. Between the trimmed V and J ends, which lost 0 bases and 1 base, there was a span of 7 bases. The CDR3 length is 15 residues. The CDR3 loop is CASSLDTRNTGELFF. The CDR3 coding sequence is TGCGCCAGCAGCTTGGATACGAGGAACACCGGGGAGCTGTTTTTT.

This clone appeared once. DNA for the CDR3: TGTGCCAGCAGCGCCAACCCACAGGAGGCCAAAAACATTCAGTACTTC. Its protein product is CASSANPQEAKNIQYF. V gene TRBV5-4 combines with J gene TRBJ2-4, with D possibly matching TRBD1 (5 bases). V was clipped by 4 bases and J by 1 base, with 15 bases between them. The CDR3 is 16 amino acids. Per germline, CDR1 SGHNT and CDR2 YYREEE (reference sequence).

The V and J genes are TRBV2 and TRBJ2-7; 8 nucleotides agree with TRBD2. CDR3 length equals 14 residues. Germline V gives CDR1 SNHLY, CDR2 FYNNEI. V lost 7 bases, J lost 0 bases, and 5 bases stayed unmatched. CDR3 in DNA: TGTGCCAGCATAGGGAGCGGGAGCTCCTACGAGCAGTACGTC. Translated: CASIGSGSSYEQYV.

J is TRBJ2-7 and V is TRBV27; perhaps TRBD1 as D (6 bases). Trimming removed 2 bases at V and 5 bases at J, with 7 bases between. Germline assignment: CDR1 MNHEY and CDR2 SMNVEV (reference sequence). The CDR3 totals 12 residues. This chain's CDR3 is CASSLTGNEQYF. The CDR3 region has the DNA TGTGCCAGCAGTTTAACAGGGAACGAGCAGTACTTC.

V gene TRBV6-4 combines with J gene TRBJ2-5, with 8 bases that match TRBD2. V was pared by 7 bases and J by 3 bases, with 13 bases of the junction left unmatched. CDR1 MRHNA and CDR2 SNTAGT come from the germline V gene. The length of the CDR3 is 16 residues. The CDR3 region is CASNQARSGRKETQYF. For the CDR3, the DNA is TGTGCCAGCAATCAAGCCAGGAGCGGGAGAAAAGAGACCCAGTACTTC.

This clone was seen only once. The J gene is TRBJ2-1, the V gene TRBV9; TRBD1 might be the D (5 bases). The CDR3 is made up of 14 amino acids. Germline CDR1 reads SGDLS; CDR2 reads YYNGEE. Trimming shortened V by 4 bases and J by 12 bases, and 20 bases separated the two germline ends. The CDR3 region is CASSLRTSPEGQFF. The CDR3 coding sequence is TGTGCCAGCAGCCTTCGGACATCCCCCGAAGGGCAGTTCTTC.